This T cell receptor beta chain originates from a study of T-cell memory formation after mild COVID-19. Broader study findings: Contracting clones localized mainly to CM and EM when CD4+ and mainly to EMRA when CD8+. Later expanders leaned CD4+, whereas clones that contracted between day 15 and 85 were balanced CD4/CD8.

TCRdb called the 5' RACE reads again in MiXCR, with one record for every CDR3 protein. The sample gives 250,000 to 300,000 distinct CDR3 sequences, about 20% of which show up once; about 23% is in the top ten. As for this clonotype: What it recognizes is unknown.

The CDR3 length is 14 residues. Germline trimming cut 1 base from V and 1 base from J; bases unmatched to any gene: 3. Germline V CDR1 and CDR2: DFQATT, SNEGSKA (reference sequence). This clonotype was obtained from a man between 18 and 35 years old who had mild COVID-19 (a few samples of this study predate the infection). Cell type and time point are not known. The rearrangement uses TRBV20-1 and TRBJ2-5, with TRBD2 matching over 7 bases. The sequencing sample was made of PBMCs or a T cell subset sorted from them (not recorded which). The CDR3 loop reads CSARAGGVQETQYF. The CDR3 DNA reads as TGCAGTGCTAGAGCGGGGGGTGTCCAAGAGACCCAGTACTTC.